This T cell receptor beta chain was observed in a study of spatial heterogeneity in lung cancer. Study at large: Strong correlation linked TCR transcript counts in tumor regions to a T cell module score derived from matched bulk RNA-seq. TCR and UMI combinations that were unique each appeared, on average, more than ten times in raw reads.

Per the germline V gene, CDR1 is MGHRA and CDR2 is YSYEKL. Losses at the gene ends were 3 bases for V and 1 base for J; bases not matched to a gene: 1. CDR3 length equals 15 residues. TCRdb re-called the 5' RACE reads with MiXCR, one entry per CDR3 protein. The sample contains about 100,000 distinct CDR3 sequences, 4.4% of which appear only once. Sample time point: sample taken at primary tumor resection. The authors sequenced whole RNA from tumor, nontumor lung or frozen PBMC without sorting. This clonotype was seen many times. As yet, its antigen is unknown. Findings and limits, study-wide: The estimate shows that only about 7% of tumor T cells were covered for alpha and around 13% for beta chains. Mutation tallies in tumors tracked expanded intratumoral alpha and beta TCR counts.

Source: lung tumor tissue, taken at surgery. The chain links TRBV4-1 to TRBJ2-3, with 10 bases identical to TRBD2. This TCR derives from a male donor with early-stage non-small cell lung cancer. The CDR3 bases are TGCGCCAGCAGCCACGGACTAGCGGGCACAGATACGCAGTATTTT. Translated: CASSHGLAGTDTQYF.